These T cell receptor beta chains were read from a single sample in a study of T cell repertoires in cytomegalovirus infection. Each CDR3 protein is one row after TCRdb ran MiXCR on the reads. The sample shows tens of thousands of distinct CDR3 sequences, roughly two fifths of them seen only once. Their antigen targets remain unknown. The input for sequencing was CD8+ T cells from cultured PBMCs, taken from culture after CMV antigen stimulation. Source of these receptors: a human donor in good health (CMV status not recorded). Some clones in this sample may be carry-over from other donors' samples. Each CDR3 is given with its conserved first and last residue. Fields, in order: CDR3 DNA, CDR3 protein, D gene, J gene, V gene, clone size. A D gene is named only where the DNA matches it firmly. Clone size is not always given. Where it is, it says once, few, many or a class for expanded clones.

DNA: TGTGCCAGCAGCCTCGCCCAGACAGCCGGGGAGCTGTTTTTT; CDR3: CASSLAQTAGELFF; D: NA; J: TRBJ2-2; V: TRBV5-6; size: NA
DNA: TGTGCCAGTAGTATAGGTTTGATCTACGAGCAGTACTTC; CDR3: CASSIGLIYEQYF; D: NA; J: TRBJ2-7; V: TRBV19; size: NA
DNA: TGTGCCAGCAGTTTCGACAGGGCGAATGAAAAACTGTTTTTT; CDR3: CASSFDRANEKLFF; D: TRBD1; J: TRBJ1-4; V: TRBV28; size: NA
DNA: TGTGCCAGCAAATCCCCGGAGAATGAGCAGTTCTTC; CDR3: CASKSPENEQFF; D: NA; J: TRBJ2-1; V: TRBV7-9; size: NA
DNA: TGTGCCAGCAGTCCTCCCGACAGGCTCTATGGCTACACCTTC; CDR3: CASSPPDRLYGYTF; D: NA; J: TRBJ1-2; V: TRBV27; size: NA
DNA: TGTGCCAGCAGGACTCAGGGAGGTTACACTGAAGCTTTCTTT; CDR3: CASRTQGGYTEAFF; D: NA; J: TRBJ1-1; V: TRBV12-3/TRBV12-4; size: NA
DNA: TGTGCCAGCAGCCCCGGGACTAGCGGGGGTAGCACAGATACGCAGTATTTT; CDR3: CASSPGTSGGSTDTQYF; D: TRBD2; J: TRBJ2-3; V: TRBV9; size: NA
DNA: TGCGCCAGCAGCCAAGAAGTAACTTTATTTCAGGAGCAGTACTTC; CDR3: CASSQEVTLFQEQYF; D: NA; J: TRBJ2-7; V: TRBV4-3; size: NA
DNA: TGTGCCAGCAGCCAAGGACAGGGTAGTAATTCACCCCTCCACTTT; CDR3: CASSQGQGSNSPLHF; D: TRBD1; J: TRBJ1-6; V: TRBV3-1; size: NA
DNA: TGTGCCAGCAGTACCGGGACTAGCGGGGGGAGCTTAGCCTACAATGAGCAGTTCTTC; CDR3: CASSTGTSGGSLAYNEQFF; D: TRBD2; J: TRBJ2-1; V: TRBV11-2; size: few